This TCR beta chain came from a study of OX40 agonist ivuxolimab in advanced cancers. Study as a whole: Of the patients, three showed partial responses, one with hepatocellular carcinoma and two with cutaneous melanoma.

Autoimmune disease history or systemic immunosuppression meant exclusion. Broader study findings: Nonresponders included some who also had low normalized T-cell clonal expansion.

As concerns this clone: Its cognate antigen is unknown.

Profiled with immunoSEQ multiplex PCR; TCRdb holds only in-frame clones, not every one. The table includes 9,800 or so clones, 89% detected once. The CDR3 length is 14 residues. The V end lost 2 bases, the J end lost 5 bases, and 12 bases lay between the germline ends. From germline, CDR1 is KGHSH and CDR2 LQKENI. The sequenced sample was CD4+ or CD8+ T cells sorted from blood, obtained in a trial of the OX40 agonist ivuxolimab. This sequence was found in an adult with an advanced solid tumor such as melanoma, head and neck, liver or kidney cancer. The gene calls are TRBV18 and TRBJ2-5, with D tentatively TRBD1 (6 bases). For the CDR3, the DNA is TGTGCCAGCTCACCATCCCAGGGGTTGGAGACCCAGTACTTC. It encodes CASSPSQGLETQYF.